A selection of T cell receptor beta chains follows, all from one sample in a study of blood T cell repertoires in COVID-19. The protocol was immunoSEQ multiplex PCR, while the TCRdb copy is restricted to in-frame clones and leaves out a portion. Of approximately 170,000 clones listed, 70% to 85% are singletons. What was sequenced was peripheral blood. All receptors derive from a woman in her 50s with acute or convalescent COVID-19. Each CDR3 is given with its conserved first and last residue. D genes are given only for firm matches. The size entry is marked missing in some rows and otherwise reads once, few, many or a size class.

V gene	clone size	D gene	J gene	CDR3 protein	CDR3 DNA
TRBV15	-	TRBD2	TRBJ2-1	CATSRALAGGISYNEQFF	TGTGCCACCAGCAGAGCACTAGCGGGAGGTATCTCCTACAATGAGCAGTTCTTC
TRBV29-1	-	TRBD2	TRBJ2-1	CSVVGIGGLANEQFF	TGCAGCGTTGTTGGAATTGGGGGACTAGCCAATGAGCAGTTCTTC
TRBV4-1	-	-	TRBJ1-1	CASSQEVRHSMNTEAFF	TGCGCCAGCAGCCAAGAGGTCCGACACAGTATGAACACTGAAGCTTTCTTT
TRBV5-1	few	-	TRBJ1-1	CASSPYRDRNTEAFF	TGCGCCAGCAGCCCCTACAGGGATCGAAACACTGAAGCTTTCTTT
TRBV5-1	-	TRBD1	TRBJ2-2	CASSGRPGQMNTGELFF	TGCGCCAGCAGCGGAAGGCCGGGACAGATGAACACCGGGGAGCTGTTTTTT
TRBV6-5	once	TRBD1	TRBJ1-2	CASSYQTGTSNYTF	TGTGCCAGCAGTTATCAGACAGGGACCAGCAACTACACCTTC
TRBV30	-	TRBD1	TRBJ1-6	CAWSVPSGTGISPLHF	TGTGCCTGGAGTGTACCTTCCGGGACAGGGATTTCACCCCTCCACTTT
TRBV28	-	-	TRBJ1-5	CASSIMGQRIGNQPQHF	TGTGCCAGCAGTATTATGGGACAAAGGATTGGCAATCAGCCCCAGCATTTT
TRBV19	-	-	TRBJ2-1	CASRRDSLYNEQFF	TGTGCCAGTAGGCGGGACAGCCTCTACAATGAGCAGTTCTTC
TRBV6-6	-	-	TRBJ1-2	CASSLDGDYGYTF	TGTGCCAGCAGTCTCGACGGAGACTATGGCTACACCTTC
TRBV6-2/TRBV6-3	-	-	TRBJ1-2	CASSSAQYPRTHGGYTF	TGTGCCAGCAGTTCAGCCCAGTATCCTCGGACACACGGTGGCTACACCTTC
TRBV5-1	-	TRBD2	TRBJ2-7	CASSSGERGAAYEQYF	TGCGCCAGCAGCTCCGGGGAGCGGGGGGCCGCTTACGAGCAGTACTTC
TRBV11-2	-	TRBD1	TRBJ2-7	CASSYARGTYEQYF	TGTGCCAGCAGCTACGCCAGGGGGACCTACGAGCAGTACTTC
TRBV7-8	-	-	TRBJ2-4	CASSPESRGSKNIQYF	TGTGCCAGCAGCCCCGAGTCTCGGGGGTCCAAAAACATTCAGTACTTC
TRBV9	few	-	TRBJ1-1	CASSVNPGVNTEAFF	TGTGCCAGCAGCGTAAACCCCGGGGTGAACACTGAAGCTTTCTTT
TRBV18	-	TRBD1	TRBJ1-5	CASSPQGTGAINQPQHF	TGTGCCAGCTCACCACAGGGGACAGGGGCGATAAATCAGCCCCAGCATTTT